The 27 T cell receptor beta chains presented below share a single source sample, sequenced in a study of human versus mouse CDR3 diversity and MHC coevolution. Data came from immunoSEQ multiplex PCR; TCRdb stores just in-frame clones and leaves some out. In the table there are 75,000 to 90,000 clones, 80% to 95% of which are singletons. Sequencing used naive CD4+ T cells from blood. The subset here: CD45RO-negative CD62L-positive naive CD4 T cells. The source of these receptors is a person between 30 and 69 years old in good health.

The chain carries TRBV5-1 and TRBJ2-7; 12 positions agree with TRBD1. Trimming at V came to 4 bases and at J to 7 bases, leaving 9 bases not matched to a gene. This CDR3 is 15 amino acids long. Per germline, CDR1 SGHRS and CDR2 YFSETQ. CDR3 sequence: CASSIRDRGRGEQYF. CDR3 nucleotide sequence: TGCGCCAGCAGCATCCGGGACAGGGGGCGAGGTGAGCAGTACTTC.

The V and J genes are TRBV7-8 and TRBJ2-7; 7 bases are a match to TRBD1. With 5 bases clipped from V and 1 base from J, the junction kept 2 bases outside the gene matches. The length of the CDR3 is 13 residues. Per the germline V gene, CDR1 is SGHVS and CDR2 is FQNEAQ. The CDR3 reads CASSRDRSYEQYF. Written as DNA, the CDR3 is TGTGCCAGCAGCCGGGACAGATCCTACGAGCAGTACTTC.

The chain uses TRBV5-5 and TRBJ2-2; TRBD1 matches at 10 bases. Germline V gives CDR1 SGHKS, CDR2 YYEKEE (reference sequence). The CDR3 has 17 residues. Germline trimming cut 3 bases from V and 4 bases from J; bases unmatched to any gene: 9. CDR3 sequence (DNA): TGTGCCAGCAGCTGGGACTTGACAGGGGGCCGCACCGGGGAGCTGTTTTTT. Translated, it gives CASSWDLTGGRTGELFF. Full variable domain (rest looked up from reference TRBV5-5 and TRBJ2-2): DAGVTQSPTHLIKTRGQQVTLRCSPISGHKSVSWYQQVLGQGPQFIFQYYEKEERGRGNFPDRFSARQFPNYSSELNVNALLLGDSALYLCASSWDLTGGRTGELFFGEGSRLTVL.

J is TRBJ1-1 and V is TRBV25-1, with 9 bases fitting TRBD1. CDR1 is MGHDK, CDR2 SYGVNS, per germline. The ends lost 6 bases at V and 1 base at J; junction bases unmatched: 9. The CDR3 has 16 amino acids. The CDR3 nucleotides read TGTGCCAGCAGCCGTCCCGGGACAGGGCCGAACACTGAAGCTTTCTTT. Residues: CASSRPGTGPNTEAFF.

CDR3 region: CASSLSTGGQFNEQFF. Written as DNA, the CDR3 is TGCGCCAGCAGCTTGTCAACGGGGGGGCAATTCAATGAGCAGTTCTTC. The chain links TRBV5-1 to TRBJ2-1; 8 bases agree with TRBD2. The CDR3 consists of 16 residues. Germline CDR1 SGHRS, CDR2 YFSETQ. V lost 1 base, J lost 6 bases, and 9 bases stayed unmatched.

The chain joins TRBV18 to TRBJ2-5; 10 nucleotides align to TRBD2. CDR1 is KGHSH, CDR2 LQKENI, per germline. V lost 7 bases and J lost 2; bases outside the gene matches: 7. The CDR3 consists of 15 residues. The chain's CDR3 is CASLRGTSEQETQYF. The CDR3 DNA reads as TGTGCCAGCTTGCGCGGGACTAGCGAACAAGAGACCCAGTACTTC. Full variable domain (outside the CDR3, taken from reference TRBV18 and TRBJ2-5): NAGVMQNPRHLVRRRGQEARLRCSPMKGHSHVYWYRQLPEEGLKFMVYLQKENIIDESGMPKERFSAEFPKEGPSILRIQQVVRGDSAAYFCASLRGTSEQETQYFGPGTRLLVL.

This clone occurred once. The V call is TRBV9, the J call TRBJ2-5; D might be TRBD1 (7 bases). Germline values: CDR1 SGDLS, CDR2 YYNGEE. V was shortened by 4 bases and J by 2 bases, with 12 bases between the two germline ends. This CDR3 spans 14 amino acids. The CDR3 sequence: CASSSQGGQETQYF. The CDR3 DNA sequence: TGTGCCAGCAGCTCCCAGGGGGGTCAAGAGACCCAGTACTTC.

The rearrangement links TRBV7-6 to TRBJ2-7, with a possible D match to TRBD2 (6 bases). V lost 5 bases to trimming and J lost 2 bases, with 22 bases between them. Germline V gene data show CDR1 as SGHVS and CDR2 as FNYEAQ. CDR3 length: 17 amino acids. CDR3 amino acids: CASSLLGGDLLPYEQYF. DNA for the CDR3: TGTGCCAGCAGCCTCCTGGGCGGGGACCTTTTACCCTACGAGCAGTACTTC. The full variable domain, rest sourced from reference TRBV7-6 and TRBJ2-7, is GAGVSQSPRYKVTKRGQDVALRCDPISGHVSLYWYRQALGQGPEFLTYFNYEAQQDKSGLPNDRFSAERPEGSISTLTIQRTEQRDSAMYRCASSLLGGDLLPYEQYFGPGTRLTVT.

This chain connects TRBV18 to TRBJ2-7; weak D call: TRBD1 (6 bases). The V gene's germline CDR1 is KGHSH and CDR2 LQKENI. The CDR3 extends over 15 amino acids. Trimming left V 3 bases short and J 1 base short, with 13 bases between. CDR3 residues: CASSPGQGTSYEQYF. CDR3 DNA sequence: TGTGCCAGCTCACCGGGGCAGGGGACATCCTACGAGCAGTACTTC.

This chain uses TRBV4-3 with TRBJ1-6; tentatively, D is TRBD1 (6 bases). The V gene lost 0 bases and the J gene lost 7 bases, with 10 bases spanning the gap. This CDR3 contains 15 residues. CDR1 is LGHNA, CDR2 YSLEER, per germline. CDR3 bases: TGCGCCAGCAGCCAAGATTGGCAGGGGAATTCACCCCTCCACTTT. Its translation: CASSQDWQGNSPLHF.

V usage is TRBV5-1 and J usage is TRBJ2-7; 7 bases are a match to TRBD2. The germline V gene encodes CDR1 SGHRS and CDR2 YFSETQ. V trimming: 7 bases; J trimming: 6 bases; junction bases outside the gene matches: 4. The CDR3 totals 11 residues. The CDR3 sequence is CASRASGEQYF. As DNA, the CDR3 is TGCGCCAGCCGAGCTAGCGGCGAGCAGTACTTC.

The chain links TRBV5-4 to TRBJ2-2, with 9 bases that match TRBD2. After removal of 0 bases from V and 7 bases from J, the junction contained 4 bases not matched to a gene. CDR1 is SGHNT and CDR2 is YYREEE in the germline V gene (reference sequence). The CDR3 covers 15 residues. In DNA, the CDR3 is TGTGCCAGCAGCTTGGTAGCGGGAGCGGTCGGGGAGCTGTTTTTT. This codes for CASSLVAGAVGELFF.

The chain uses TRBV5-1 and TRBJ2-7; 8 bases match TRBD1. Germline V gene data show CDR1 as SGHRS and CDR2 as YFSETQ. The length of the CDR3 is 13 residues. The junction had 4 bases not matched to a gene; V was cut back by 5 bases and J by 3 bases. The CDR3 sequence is CASSPDRDYEQYF. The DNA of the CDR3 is TGCGCCAGCAGTCCGGACAGGGACTACGAGCAGTACTTC.

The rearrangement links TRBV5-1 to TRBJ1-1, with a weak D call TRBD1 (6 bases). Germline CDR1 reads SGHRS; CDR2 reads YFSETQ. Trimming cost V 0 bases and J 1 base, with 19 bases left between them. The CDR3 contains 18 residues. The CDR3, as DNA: TGCGCCAGCAGCTTGGAGTATGGGTCGGCAGGGGCGAACACTGAAGCTTTCTTT. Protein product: CASSLEYGSAGANTEAFF.

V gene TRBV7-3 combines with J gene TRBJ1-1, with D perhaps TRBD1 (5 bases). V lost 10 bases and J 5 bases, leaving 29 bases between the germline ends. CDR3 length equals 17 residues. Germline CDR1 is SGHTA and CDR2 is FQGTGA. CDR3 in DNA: TGTGCCACCGATGGCCTCAGGGTCGCGTCGATTCAAACTGAAGCTTTCTTT. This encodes CATDGLRVASIQTEAFF.

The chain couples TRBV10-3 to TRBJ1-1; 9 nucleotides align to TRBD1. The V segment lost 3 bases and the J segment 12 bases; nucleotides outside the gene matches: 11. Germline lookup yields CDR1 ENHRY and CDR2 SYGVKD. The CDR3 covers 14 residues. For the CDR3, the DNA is TGTGCCATCAGTGATCGGACAGGGGAGTTAATAACTTTCTTT. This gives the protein CAISDRTGELITFF.

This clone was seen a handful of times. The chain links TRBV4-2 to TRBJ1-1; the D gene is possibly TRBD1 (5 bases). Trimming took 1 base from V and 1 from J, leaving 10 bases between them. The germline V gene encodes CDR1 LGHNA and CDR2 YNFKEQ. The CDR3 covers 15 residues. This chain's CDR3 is CASSQGGLRNTEAFF. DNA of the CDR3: TGTGCCAGCAGCCAAGGGGGACTTAGGAACACTGAAGCTTTCTTT.

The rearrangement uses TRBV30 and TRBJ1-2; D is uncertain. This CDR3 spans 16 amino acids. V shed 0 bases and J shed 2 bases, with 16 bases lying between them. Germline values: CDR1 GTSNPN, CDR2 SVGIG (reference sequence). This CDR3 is CAWSVMPVTRNYGYTF. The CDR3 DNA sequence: TGTGCCTGGAGTGTAATGCCGGTCACCCGAAACTATGGCTACACCTTC.

Here the CDR3 DNA reads TGTGCCAGCTGCTCACACGGGAGGAACACTGAAGCTTTCTTT. It encodes CASCSHGRNTEAFF. The rearrangement uses TRBV27 and TRBJ1-1; D not certain. There are 14 residues in the CDR3. V gave up 8 bases and J gave up 1 base, with 14 bases separating them. Germline V gene lookup returns CDR1 MNHEY and CDR2 SMNVEV (reference sequence).

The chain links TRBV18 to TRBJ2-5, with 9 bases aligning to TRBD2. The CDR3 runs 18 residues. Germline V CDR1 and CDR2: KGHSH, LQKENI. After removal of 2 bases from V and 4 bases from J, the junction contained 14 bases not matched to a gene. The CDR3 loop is CASSPVVAGASGGETQYF. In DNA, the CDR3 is TGTGCCAGCTCACCAGTGGTAGCGGGAGCCTCGGGCGGAGAGACCCAGTACTTC.

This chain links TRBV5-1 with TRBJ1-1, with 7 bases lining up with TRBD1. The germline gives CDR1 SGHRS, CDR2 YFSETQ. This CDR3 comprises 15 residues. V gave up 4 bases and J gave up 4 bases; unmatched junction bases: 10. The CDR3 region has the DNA TGCGCCAGCAGCCCTCAAGCGGCAGGGGGCACTGAAGCTTTCTTT. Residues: CASSPQAAGGTEAFF.

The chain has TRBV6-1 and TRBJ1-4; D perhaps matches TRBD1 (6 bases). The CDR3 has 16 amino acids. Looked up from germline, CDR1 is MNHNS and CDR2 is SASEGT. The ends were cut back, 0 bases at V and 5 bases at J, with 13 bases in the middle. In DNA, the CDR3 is TGTGCCAGCAGTGAAGCAGCAGGGGCCATCAATGAAAAACTGTTTTTT. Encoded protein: CASSEAAGAINEKLFF.

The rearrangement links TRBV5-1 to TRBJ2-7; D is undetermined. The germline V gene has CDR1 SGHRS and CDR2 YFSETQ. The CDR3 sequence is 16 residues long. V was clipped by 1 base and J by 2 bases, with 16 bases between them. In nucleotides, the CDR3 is TGCGCCAGCAGCTTGTCTTCCAGAACATTTACCTACGAGCAGTACTTC. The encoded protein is CASSLSSRTFTYEQYF.

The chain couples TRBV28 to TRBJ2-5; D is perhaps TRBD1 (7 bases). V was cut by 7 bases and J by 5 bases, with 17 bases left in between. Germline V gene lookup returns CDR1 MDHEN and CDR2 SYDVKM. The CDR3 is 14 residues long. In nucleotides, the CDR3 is TGTGCCAGCACAGGGGGAGGACCTCCGGAGACCCAGTACTTC. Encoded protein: CASTGGGPPETQYF.

CDR3 in amino acids: CASSSRDRGLDEQFF. DNA of the CDR3: TGTGCCAGCAGCTCCCGGGACAGGGGCCTCGATGAGCAGTTCTTC. This chain links TRBV5-8 with TRBJ2-1, with 10 bases matching TRBD1. V lost 3 bases to trimming and J lost 8 bases; unmatched junction nucleotides: 8. There are 15 residues in the CDR3. Germline CDR1 is SGHTS and CDR2 is YDEGEE.

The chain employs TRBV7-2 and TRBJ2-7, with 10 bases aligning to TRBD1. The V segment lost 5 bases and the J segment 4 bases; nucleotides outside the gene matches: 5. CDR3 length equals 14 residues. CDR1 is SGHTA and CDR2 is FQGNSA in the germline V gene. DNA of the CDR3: TGTGCCAGCAGCGTCCGACAGGGGGCATACGAGCAGTACTTC. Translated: CASSVRQGAYEQYF.

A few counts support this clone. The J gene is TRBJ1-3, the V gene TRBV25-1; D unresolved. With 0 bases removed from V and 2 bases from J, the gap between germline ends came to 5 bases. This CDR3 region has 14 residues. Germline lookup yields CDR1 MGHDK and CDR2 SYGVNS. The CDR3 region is CASSEYSTGNTIYF. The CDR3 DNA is TGTGCCAGCAGTGAATACAGTACTGGAAACACCATATATTTT.